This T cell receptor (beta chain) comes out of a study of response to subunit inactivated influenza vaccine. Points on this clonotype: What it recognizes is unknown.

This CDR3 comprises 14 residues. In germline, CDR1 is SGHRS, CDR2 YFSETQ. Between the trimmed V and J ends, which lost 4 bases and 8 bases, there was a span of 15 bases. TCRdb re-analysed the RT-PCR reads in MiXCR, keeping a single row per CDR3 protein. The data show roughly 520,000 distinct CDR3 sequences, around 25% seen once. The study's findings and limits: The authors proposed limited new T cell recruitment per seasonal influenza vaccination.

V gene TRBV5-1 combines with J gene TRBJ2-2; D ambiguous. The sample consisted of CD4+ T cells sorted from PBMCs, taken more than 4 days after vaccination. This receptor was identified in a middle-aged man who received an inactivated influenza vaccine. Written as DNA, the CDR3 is TGCGCCAGCAGCCAAAACTCGAAATCGGGGGAGCTGTTTTTT. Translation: CASSQNSKSGELFF.